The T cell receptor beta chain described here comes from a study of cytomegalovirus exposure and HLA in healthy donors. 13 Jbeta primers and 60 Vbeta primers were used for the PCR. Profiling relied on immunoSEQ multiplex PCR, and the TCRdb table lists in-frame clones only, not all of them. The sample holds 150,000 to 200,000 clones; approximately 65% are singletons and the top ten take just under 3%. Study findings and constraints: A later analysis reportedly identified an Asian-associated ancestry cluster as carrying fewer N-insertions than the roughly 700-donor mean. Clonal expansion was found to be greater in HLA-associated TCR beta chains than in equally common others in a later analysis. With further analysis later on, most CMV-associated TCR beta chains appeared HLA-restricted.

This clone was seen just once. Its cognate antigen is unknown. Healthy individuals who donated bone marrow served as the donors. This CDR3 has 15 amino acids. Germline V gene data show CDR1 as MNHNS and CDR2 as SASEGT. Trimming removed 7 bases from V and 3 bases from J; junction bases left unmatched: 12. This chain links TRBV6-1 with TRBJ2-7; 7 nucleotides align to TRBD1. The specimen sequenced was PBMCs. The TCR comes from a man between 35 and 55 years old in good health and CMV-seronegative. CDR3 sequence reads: CASTPDGTAYYEQYF. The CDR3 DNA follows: TGTGCCAGCACCCCGGATGGGACAGCTTACTACGAGCAGTACTTC.